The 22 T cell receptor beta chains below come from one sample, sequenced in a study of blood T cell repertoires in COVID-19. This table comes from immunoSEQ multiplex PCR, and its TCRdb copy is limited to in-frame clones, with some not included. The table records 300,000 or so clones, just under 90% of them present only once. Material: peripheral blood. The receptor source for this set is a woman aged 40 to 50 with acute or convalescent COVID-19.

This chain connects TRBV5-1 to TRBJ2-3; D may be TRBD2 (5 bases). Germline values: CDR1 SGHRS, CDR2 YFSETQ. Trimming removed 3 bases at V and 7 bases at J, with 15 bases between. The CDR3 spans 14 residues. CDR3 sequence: CASSSKGGTNTQYF. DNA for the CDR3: TGCGCCAGCAGCTCAAAAGGAGGCACGAATACGCAGTATTTT.

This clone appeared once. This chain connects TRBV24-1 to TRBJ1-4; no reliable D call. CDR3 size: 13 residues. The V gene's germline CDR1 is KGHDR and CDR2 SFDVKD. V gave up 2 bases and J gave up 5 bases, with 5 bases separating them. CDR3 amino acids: CATSDSLNEKLFF. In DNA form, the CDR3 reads TGTGCCACCAGTGATTCTTTAAATGAAAAACTGTTTTTT.

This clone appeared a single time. DNA of the CDR3: TGTGCCAGTAGTATCGGGGGGCGCAAGAAGGAGCTGTTTTTT. Amino acids: CASSIGGRKKELFF. The chain links TRBV19 to TRBJ2-2, with D tentatively TRBD2 (7 bases). The V end was cut by 3 bases, the J end by 10 bases, with 15 bases between. This CDR3 has 14 amino acids. Per germline, CDR1 LNHDA and CDR2 SQIVND (reference sequence).

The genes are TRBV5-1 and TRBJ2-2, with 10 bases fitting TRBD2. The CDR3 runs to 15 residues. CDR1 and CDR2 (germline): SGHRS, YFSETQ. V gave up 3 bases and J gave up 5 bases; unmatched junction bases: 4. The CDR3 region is CASSYYSGGTGELFF. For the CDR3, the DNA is TGCGCCAGCAGCTACTATAGCGGGGGGACCGGGGAGCTGTTTTTT.

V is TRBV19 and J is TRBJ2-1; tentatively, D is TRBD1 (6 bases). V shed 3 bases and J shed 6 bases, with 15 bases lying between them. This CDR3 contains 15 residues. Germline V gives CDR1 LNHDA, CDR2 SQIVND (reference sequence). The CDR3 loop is CASSIPGQWFNEQFF. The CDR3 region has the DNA TGTGCCAGTAGTATCCCTGGACAGTGGTTCAATGAGCAGTTCTTC.

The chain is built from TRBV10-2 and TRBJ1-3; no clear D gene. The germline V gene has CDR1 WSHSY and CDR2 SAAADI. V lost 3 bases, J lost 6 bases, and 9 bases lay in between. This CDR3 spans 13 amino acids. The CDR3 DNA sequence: TGCGCCAGCAGTGATGGAGCGGAAAACACCATATATTTT. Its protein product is CASSDGAENTIYF.

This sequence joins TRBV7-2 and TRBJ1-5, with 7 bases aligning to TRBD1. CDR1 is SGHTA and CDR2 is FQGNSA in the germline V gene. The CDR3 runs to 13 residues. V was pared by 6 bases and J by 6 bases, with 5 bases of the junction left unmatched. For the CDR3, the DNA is TGTGCCAGCAGTTACAGGGGAGGTCAGCCCCAGCATTTT. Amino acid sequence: CASSYRGGQPQHF.

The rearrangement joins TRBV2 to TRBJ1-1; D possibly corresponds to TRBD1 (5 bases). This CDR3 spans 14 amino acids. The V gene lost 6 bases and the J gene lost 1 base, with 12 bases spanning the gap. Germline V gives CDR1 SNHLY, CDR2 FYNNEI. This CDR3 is CASRVTDSNTEAFF. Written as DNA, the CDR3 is TGTGCCAGCAGAGTGACAGACTCGAACACTGAAGCTTTCTTT.

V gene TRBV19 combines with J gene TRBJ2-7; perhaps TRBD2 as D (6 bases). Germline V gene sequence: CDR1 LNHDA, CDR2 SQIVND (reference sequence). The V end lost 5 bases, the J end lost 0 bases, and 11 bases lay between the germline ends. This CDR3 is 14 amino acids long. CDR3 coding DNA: TGTGCCAGTAGTCCCCTGACTAGCTCCTACGAGCAGTACGTC. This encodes CASSPLTSSYEQYV.

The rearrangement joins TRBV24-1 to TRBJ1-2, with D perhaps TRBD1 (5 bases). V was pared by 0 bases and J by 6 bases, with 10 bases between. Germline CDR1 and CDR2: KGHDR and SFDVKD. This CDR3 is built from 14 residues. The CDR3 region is CATSDLGGFNGYTF. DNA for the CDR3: TGTGCCACCAGTGATTTGGGGGGGTTCAATGGCTACACCTTC.

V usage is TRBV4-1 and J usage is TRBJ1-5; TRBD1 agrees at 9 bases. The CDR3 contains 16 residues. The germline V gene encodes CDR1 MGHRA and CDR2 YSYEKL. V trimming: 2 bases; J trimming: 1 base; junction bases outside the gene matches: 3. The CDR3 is CASSQFGQGSNQPQHF. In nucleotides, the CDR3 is TGCGCCAGCAGCCAATTTGGACAGGGGAGCAATCAGCCCCAGCATTTT.

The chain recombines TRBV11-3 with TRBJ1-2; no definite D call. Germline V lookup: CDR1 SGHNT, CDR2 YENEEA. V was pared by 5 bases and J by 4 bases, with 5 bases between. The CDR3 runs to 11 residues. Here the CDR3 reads CASSPLYGYTF. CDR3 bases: TGTGCCAGCAGCCCACTCTATGGCTACACCTTC.

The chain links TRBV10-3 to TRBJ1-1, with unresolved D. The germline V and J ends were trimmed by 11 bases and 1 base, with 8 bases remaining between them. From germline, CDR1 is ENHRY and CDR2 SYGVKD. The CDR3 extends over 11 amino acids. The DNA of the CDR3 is TGTGCCGCGACTGGGAACACTGAAGCTTTCTTT. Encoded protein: CAATGNTEAFF.

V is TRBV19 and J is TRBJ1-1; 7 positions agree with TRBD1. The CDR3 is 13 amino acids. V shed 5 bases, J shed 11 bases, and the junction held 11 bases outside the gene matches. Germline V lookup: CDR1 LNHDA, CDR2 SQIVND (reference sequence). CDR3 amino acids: CASSPQGGLQAFF. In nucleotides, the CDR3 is TGTGCCAGTAGTCCCCAGGGGGGCCTTCAGGCTTTCTTT.

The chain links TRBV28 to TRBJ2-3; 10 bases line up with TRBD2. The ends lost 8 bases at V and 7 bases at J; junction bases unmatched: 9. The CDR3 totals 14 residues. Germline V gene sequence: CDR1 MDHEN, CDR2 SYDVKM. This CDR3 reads CASSPERGGYTQYF. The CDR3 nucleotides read TGTGCCAGCTCCCCCGAGCGGGGGGGGTATACGCAGTATTTT.

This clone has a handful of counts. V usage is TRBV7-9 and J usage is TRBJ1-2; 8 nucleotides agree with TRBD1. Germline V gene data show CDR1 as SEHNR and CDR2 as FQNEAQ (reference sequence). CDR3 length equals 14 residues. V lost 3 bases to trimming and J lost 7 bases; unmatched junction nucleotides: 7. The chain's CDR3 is CASSFSGQGVGYTF. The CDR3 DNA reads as TGTGCCAGCAGCTTTTCCGGACAGGGTGTTGGCTACACCTTC.

CDR3 in amino acids: CASSIQGSYGYTF. The CDR3 DNA reads as TGTGCCAGCAGCATCCAGGGATCATATGGCTACACCTTC. The chain is built from TRBV3-1 (or the pseudogene TRBV3-2) and TRBJ1-2; perhaps TRBD1 as D (5 bases). This CDR3 is 13 amino acids long. V was clipped by 5 bases and J by 5 bases, with 12 bases between them. Germline V lookup: CDR1 LGHDT, CDR2 YNNKEL (reference sequence).

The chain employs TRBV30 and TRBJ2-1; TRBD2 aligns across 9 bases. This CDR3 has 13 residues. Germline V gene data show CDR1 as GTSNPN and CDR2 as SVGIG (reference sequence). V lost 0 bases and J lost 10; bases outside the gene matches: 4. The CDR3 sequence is CAWSVPLAGEQFF. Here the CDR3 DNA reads TGTGCCTGGAGTGTACCCCTAGCGGGAGAGCAGTTCTTC.

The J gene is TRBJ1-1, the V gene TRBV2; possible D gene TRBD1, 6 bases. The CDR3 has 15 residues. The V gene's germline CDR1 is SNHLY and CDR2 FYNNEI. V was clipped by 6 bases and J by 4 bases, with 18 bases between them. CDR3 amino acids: CASSGQSAHSTEAFF. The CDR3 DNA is TGTGCCAGCAGCGGACAGTCTGCGCATTCCACTGAAGCTTTCTTT.

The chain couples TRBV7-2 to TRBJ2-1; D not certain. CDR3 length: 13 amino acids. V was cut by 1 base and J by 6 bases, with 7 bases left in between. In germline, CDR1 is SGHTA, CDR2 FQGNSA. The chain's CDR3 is CASSLELINEQFF. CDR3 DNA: TGTGCCAGCAGCTTAGAACTGATCAATGAGCAGTTCTTC.

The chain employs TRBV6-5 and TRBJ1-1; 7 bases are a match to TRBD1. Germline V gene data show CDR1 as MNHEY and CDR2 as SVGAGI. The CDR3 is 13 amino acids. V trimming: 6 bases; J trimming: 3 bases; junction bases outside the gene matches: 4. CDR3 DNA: TGTGCCAGCAGGTCAGACAGGGACACTGAAGCTTTCTTT. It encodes CASRSDRDTEAFF.

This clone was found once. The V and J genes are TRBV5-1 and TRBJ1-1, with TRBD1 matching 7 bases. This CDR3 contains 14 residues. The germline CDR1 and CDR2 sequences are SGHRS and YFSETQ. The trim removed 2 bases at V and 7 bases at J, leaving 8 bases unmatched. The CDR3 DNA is TGCGCCAGCAGCTTTCTTGTATCAGGGGGTGAAGCTTTCTTT. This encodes CASSFLVSGGEAFF.